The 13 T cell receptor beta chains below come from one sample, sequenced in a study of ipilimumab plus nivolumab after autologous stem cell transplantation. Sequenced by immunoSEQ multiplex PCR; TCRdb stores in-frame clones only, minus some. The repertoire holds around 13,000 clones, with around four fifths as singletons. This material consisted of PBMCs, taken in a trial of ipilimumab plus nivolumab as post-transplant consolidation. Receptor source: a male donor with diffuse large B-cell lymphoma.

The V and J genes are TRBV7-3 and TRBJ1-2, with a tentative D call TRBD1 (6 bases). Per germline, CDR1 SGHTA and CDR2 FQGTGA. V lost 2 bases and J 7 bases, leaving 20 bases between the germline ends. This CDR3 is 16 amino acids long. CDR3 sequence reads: CASSLFAGGEPAGYTF. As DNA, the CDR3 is TGTGCCAGCAGCTTATTCGCGGGGGGCGAACCGGCTGGCTACACCTTC.

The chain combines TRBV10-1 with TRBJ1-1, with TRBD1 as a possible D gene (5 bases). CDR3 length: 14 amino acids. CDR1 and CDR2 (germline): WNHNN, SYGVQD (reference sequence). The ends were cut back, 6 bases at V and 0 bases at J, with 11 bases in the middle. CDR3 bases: TGCGCCAGCAGCCCCGACAGAGTGAACACTGAAGCTTTCTTT. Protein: CASSPDRVNTEAFF.

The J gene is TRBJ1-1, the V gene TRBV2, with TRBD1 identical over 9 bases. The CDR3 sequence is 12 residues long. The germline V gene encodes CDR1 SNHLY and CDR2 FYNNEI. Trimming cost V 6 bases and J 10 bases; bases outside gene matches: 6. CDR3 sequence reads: CASRGDREVAFF. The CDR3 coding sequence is TGTGCCAGCAGGGGGGACAGGGAAGTAGCTTTCTTT.

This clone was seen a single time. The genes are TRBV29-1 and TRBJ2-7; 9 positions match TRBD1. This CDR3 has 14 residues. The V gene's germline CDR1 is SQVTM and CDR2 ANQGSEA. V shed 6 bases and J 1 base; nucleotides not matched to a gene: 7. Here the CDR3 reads CSVTGTGTSYEQYF. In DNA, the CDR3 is TGCAGCGTAACCGGGACAGGGACATCCTACGAGCAGTACTTC.

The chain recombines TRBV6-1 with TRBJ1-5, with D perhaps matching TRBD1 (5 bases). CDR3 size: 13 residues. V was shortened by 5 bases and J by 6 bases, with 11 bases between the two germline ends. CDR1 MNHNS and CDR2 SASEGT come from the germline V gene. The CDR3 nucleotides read TGTGCCAGCAGTCAACGGGGGTCTCAGCCCCAGCATTTT. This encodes CASSQRGSQPQHF.

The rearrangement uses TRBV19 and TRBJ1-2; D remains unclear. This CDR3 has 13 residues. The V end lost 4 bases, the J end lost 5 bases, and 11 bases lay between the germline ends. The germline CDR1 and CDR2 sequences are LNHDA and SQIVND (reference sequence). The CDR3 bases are TGTGCCAGTAGTAGTGGCCTCATATATGGCTACACCTTC. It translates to CASSSGLIYGYTF.

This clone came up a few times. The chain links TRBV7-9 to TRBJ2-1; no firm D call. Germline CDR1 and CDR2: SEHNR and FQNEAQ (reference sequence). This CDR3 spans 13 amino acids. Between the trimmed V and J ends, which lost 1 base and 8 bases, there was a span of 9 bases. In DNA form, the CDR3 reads TGTGCCAGCAGCTTAGTACCAGTGGATGAGCAGTTCTTC. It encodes CASSLVPVDEQFF.

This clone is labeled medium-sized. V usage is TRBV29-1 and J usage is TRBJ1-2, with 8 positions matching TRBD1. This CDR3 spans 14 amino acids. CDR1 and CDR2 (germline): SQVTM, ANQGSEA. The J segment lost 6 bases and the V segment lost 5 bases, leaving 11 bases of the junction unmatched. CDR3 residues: CSVRDTGGGDGYTF. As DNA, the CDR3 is TGCAGCGTTAGGGATACAGGGGGAGGAGATGGCTACACCTTC.

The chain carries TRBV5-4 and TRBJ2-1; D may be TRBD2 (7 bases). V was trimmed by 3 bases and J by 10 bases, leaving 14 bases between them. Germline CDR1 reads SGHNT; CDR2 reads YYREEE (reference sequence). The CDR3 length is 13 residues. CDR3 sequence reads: CASSSRRGGEQFF. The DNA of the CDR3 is TGTGCCAGCAGCTCAAGAAGGGGGGGCGAGCAGTTCTTC.

Written as DNA, the CDR3 is TGTGCCAGCAGCAACGGGAGGGCCGAGGAGACCCAGTACTTC. Protein sequence: CASSNGRAEETQYF. The V gene is TRBV2, the J gene TRBJ2-5, with 8 bases matching TRBD2. The germline gives CDR1 SNHLY, CDR2 FYNNEI. Unmatched junction bases numbered 8, after V lost 6 bases and J lost 5 bases. The CDR3 extends over 14 amino acids. Using reference TRBV2 and TRBJ2-5 for the parts outside the CDR3, the full variable domain is EPEVTQTPSHQVTQMGQEVILRCVPISNHLYFYWYRQILGQKVEFLVSFYNNEISEKSEIFDDQFSVERPDGSNFTLKIRSTKLEDSAMYFCASSNGRAEETQYFGPGTRLLVL.

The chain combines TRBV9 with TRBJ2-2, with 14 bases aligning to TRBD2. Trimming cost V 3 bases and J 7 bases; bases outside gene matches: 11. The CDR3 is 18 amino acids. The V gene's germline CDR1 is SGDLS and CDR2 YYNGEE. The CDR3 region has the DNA TGTGCCAGCAGCGAGGGAGGACTAGCGGGAGGTGGTGTCGGGGAGCTGTTTTTT. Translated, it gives CASSEGGLAGGGVGELFF.

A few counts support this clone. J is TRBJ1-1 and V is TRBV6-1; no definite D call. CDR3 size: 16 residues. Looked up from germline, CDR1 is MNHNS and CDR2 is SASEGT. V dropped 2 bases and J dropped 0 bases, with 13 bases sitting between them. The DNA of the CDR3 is TGTGCCAGCAGTGAATTCGTGGCAGGAATGAACACTGAAGCTTTCTTT. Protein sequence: CASSEFVAGMNTEAFF.

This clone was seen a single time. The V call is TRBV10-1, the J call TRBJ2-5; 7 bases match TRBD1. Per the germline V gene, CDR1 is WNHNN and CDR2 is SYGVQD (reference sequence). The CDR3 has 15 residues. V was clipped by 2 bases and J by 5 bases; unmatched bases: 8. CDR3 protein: CASSEGDRGEETQYF. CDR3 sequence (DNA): TGCGCCAGCAGTGAGGGGGACAGAGGGGAGGAGACCCAGTACTTC.